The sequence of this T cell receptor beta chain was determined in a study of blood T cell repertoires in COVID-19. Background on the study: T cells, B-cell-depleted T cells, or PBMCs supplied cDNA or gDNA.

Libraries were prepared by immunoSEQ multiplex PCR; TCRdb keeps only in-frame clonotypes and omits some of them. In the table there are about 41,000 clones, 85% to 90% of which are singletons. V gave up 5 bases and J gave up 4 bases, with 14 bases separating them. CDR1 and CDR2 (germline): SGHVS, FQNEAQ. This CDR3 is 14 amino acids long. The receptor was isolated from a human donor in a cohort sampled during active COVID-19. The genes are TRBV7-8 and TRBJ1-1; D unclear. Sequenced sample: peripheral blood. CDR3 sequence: CASSPFRGSTEAFF. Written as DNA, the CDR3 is TGTGCCAGCAGCCCCTTCCGGGGAAGCACTGAAGCTTTCTTT.